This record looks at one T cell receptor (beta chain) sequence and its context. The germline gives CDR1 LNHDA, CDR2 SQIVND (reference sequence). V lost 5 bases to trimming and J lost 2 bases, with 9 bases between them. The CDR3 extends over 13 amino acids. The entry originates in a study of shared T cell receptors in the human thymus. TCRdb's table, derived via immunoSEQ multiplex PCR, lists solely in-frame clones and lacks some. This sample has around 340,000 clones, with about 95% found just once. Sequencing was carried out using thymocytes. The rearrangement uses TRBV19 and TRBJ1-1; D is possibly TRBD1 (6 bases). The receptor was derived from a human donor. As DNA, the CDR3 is TGTGCCAGTAGTTCACAGGGAAACACTGAAGCTTTCTTT. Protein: CASSSQGNTEAFF. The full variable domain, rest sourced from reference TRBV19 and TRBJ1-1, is DGGITQSPKYLFRKEGQNVTLSCEQNLNHDAMYWYRQDPGQGLRLIYYSQIVNDFQKGDIAEGYSVSREKKESFPLTVTSAQKNPTAFYLCASSSQGNTEAFFGQGTRLTVV.